This T cell receptor beta chain is from a study of OX40 agonist ivuxolimab in advanced cancers. With regard to the full study: The costimulatory receptor OX40 (CD134) was targeted by ivuxolimab, a fully human IgG2 agonistic monoclonal antibody. Peripheral TCRbeta sequencing aimed to test whether ivuxolimab altered TCR sequence diversity and caused clonal T-cell expansion. The paper covers the monotherapy dose-escalation part of the phase I ivuxolimab trial, which included N ≈ 57 patients. Partial responses occurred in three dose-escalation patients, of whom one had hepatocellular carcinoma and two had cutaneous melanoma. Among the roughly 50 dose-escalation patients, 19 had hepatocellular carcinoma, approximately 15 melanoma, 9 renal cell carcinoma and 9 head and neck cancer. Intravenous ivuxolimab was administered to patients every 2 weeks at six dose levels: 0.01, 0.1, 0.3, 1.5, 3 and 10 mg/kg. In the dose-escalation cohort, 82.7% of patients were male, and the mean age was approximately 64 years, with a range of about 23 to 90. Prior anti-PD-1, anti-PD-L1 or anti-CTLA-4 therapy was permitted, and approximately 42% of dose-escalation patients had received checkpoint inhibitors.

As regards this clone: Its antigen is not yet known. The input lacks base qualities; no much larger clone sits a single base away.

Patients with a history of autoimmune disease or receiving systemic immunosuppression were excluded from the trial. Peripheral blood for TCR sequencing was collected from all dose cohorts at baseline, on cycle 4 day 1, and on cycle 7 day 1. Samples were obtained from an open-label, multicenter, first-in-human phase I dose-escalation trial of ivuxolimab. Adults with locally advanced or metastatic head and neck squamous cell, hepatocellular, melanoma or renal cell carcinoma were enrolled in the trial. Before TCR sequencing, CD4+ T cells and CD8+ T cells were sorted from peripheral blood as separate populations. Genomic DNA was extracted from sorted cells for sequencing of the TCRbeta CDR3 region. The immunoSEQ Assay was used to sequence the TCRbeta CDR3 regions. TCRdb took this table from immuneACCESS and kept in-frame rearrangements with V and J called. Such tables lack part of the clones; where checked against another copy, unresolved V genes explain under half of the gap, and the rest is unexplained. The sample records about 61,000 clones, 86% of which are singletons. 0.95% to 1.5% of the sample is held by the ten biggest clonotypes.

V gives up 0 bases and J gives up 5 bases, and the segment between their germline ends measures 10 bases. There are 15 amino acids in the CDR3, from cysteine to phenylalanine inclusive. Only CDR3 DNA remains: 45 bases, in frame from the first base. The germline V gene yields MGHRA for CDR1 and YSYEKL for CDR2. The paper as a whole reports these results and caveats: The antigen specificity of the peripheral T cells that underwent clonal expansion was not determined. Partial responders in the 0.1-3.0 mg/kg groups had among the lowest normalized peripheral clonal expansion, especially among CD8+ T cells. After ivuxolimab, CD8+ T cells had more expanded clones than CD4+ T cells on average. Low levels of normalized T-cell clonal expansion were also seen in some patients who did not respond. Clonal expansion of both CD4+ and CD8+ blood T cells was observed from baseline to week 6 at doses 0.1 to 3.0 mg/kg.

Specimen: CD4+ or CD8+ T cells sorted from blood, collected in a trial of the OX40 agonist ivuxolimab. The sequence is built from TRBV4-1 and TRBJ1-4; no D gene call is confident. This sequence was found in an adult with an advanced solid tumor such as melanoma, head and neck, liver or kidney cancer. The CDR3 here reads CASSQDWQENEKLFF. The DNA sequence follows: TGCGCCAGCAGCCAAGATTGGCAGGAAAATGAAAAACTGTTTTTT.